This TCR beta chain was found in a study of cytomegalovirus exposure and HLA in healthy donors. The PCR made use of 60 Vbeta and 13 Jbeta primers. The data were produced by immunoSEQ multiplex PCR, yet TCRdb's version contains in-frame clones alone and is incomplete. The sample holds under 250,000 clones, approximately 80% seen once. Trimming left V 8 bases short and J 8 bases short, with 10 bases between. Germline CDR1 MNHEY, CDR2 SVGAGI. CDR3 size: 12 residues. V is TRBV6-5 and J is TRBJ1-6, with TRBD1 as a possible D gene (5 bases). Sequencing was carried out using PBMCs. This receptor was obtained from a woman aged 55-69 years in good health and CMV-seropositive. CDR3 amino acids: CASQGGDSPLHF. The CDR3, as DNA: TGTGCCAGCCAAGGAGGGGATTCACCCCTCCACTTT.